This is a list of T cell receptor beta chains from one sample in a study of control samples from healthy donors and cancer patients. Assay used: immunoSEQ multiplex PCR; TCRdb lists only in-frame clones, some missing. The table shows approximately 85,000 clones, with 85% to 90% occurring only once. The sequenced material came from blood. The receptors originated from a woman in her sixties or seventies in good health. The CDR3 runs from the conserved cysteine through the conserved F or W. D genes are given only for firm matches. Clone size is given for some rows only: seen once, a few or many times, or a class if the clone is expanded.

CDR3 DNA,CDR3 protein,clone size,D gene,J gene,V gene
TGTGCCAGCAGCGCCGGCGGGAGTAACACCGGGGAGCTGTTTTTT,CASSAGGSNTGELFF,-,TRBD2,TRBJ2-2,TRBV5-4
TGTGCCACCCTACCGGGACAGGGGAGAACAATCACCATGAACACTGAAGCTTTCTTT,CATLPGQGRTITMNTEAFF,-,TRBD1,TRBJ1-1,TRBV5-4
TGTGCCAGCAGTTACCAGGGAGGGGGCTACGAGCAGTACTTC,CASSYQGGGYEQYF,-,-,TRBJ2-7,TRBV6-2/TRBV6-3
TGTGCCAGCAGCCAGACTGGGAACATTCAGTACTTC,CASSQTGNIQYF,-,-,TRBJ2-4,TRBV7-9
TGTGCCAGCGGATCTAGCGGGAAGGCAGATACGCAGTATTTT,CASGSSGKADTQYF,-,TRBD2,TRBJ2-3,TRBV9
TGTGCCAGCACCCCCGGTGGGAAAGGGATGGGAGAAAAACTGTTTTTT,CASTPGGKGMGEKLFF,-,-,TRBJ1-4,TRBV28
TGTGCCAGCAGCTTGGACACGAACACTGAAGCTTTCTTT,CASSLDTNTEAFF,-,-,TRBJ1-1,TRBV5-4
TGTGCCACCAGCGAGTCCAGGCTTTTCTCTGGAAACACCATATATTTT,CATSESRLFSGNTIYF,-,-,TRBJ1-3,TRBV15
TGTGCCAGCAGCGGACAGGCCGCCGCCTTTTCACCCCTCCACTTT,CASSGQAAAFSPLHF,-,TRBD1,TRBJ1-6,TRBV6-2/TRBV6-3
TGTGCCAGCGGGGAGAAGGGGGGCTTTATTACCGGGGAGCTGTTTTTT,CASGEKGGFITGELFF,-,-,TRBJ2-2,TRBV28
TGTGCCATCAGTGACCGGGTGGCGAATGAGCAGTTCTTC,CAISDRVANEQFF,-,-,TRBJ2-1,TRBV10-3
TGTGCCAGCAAAAAGGAAACCGACTCCTACAATGAGCAGTTCTTC,CASKKETDSYNEQFF,-,-,TRBJ2-1,TRBV2
TGTGCCTGGAGCTCAGGGTTCGACGCTGAAGCTTTCTTT,CAWSSGFDAEAFF,-,-,TRBJ1-1,TRBV30
TGTGCCATACCCGGGGGGGTTGGCAATCAGCCCCAGCATTTT,CAIPGGVGNQPQHF,once,-,TRBJ1-5,TRBV6-5
TGTGCCAGCTCCAACGCTGGTTTAAATCAGCCCCAGCATTTT,CASSNAGLNQPQHF,-,-,TRBJ1-5,TRBV14
TGTGCCAGCAGCCTCCTGCTCAATTCACCCCTCCACTTT,CASSLLLNSPLHF,-,-,TRBJ1-6,TRBV11-2
TGTGCCAGCAGCGGACTGCTCTCTGGGGCCAACGTCCTGACTTTC,CASSGLLSGANVLTF,-,-,TRBJ2-6,TRBV6-5
TGTGCCAGCAGTGAACAAGGCCCTATAGAGCAGTACTTC,CASSEQGPIEQYF,-,-,TRBJ2-7,TRBV6-1
TGTGCCATCAGTGGCGGCGGGACAGGGGAATGGTCACCCCTCCACTTT,CAISGGGTGEWSPLHF,once,TRBD1,TRBJ1-6,TRBV10-3
TGCAGTGCTAGTGGGACTAGCGGGAGTGGGGAGACCCAGTACTTC,CSASGTSGSGETQYF,-,TRBD2,TRBJ2-5,TRBV20-1
TGCGCCAGCAGCTTGGGGGACAGGGTGAGGCGGGAGGCGGCAGATACGCAGTATTTT,CASSLGDRVRREAADTQYF,-,-,TRBJ2-3,TRBV5-1
TGTGCCAGCAGTGAAGGACAGGGGCCAGATACGCAGTATTTT,CASSEGQGPDTQYF,-,TRBD1,TRBJ2-3,TRBV6-1
TGCAGCGTTGCGGACAGGGGGCGAAATGAAAAACTGTTTTTT,CSVADRGRNEKLFF,-,TRBD1,TRBJ1-4,TRBV29-1
TGTGCCACCAGTGACCCGGTTGTACCTAGGGACAGGGTAGTGGGGAAGAAGACCGGGGAGCTGTTTTTT,CATSDPVVPRDRVVGKKTGELFF,-,TRBD1,TRBJ2-2,TRBV24-1
TGTGCCAGCAGTTACTCTGGCGGGGGATACAATGAGCAGTTCTTC,CASSYSGGGYNEQFF,medium-sized,TRBD2,TRBJ2-1,TRBV6-2/TRBV6-3
TGTGCCAGCTCGCTTGGACAGATCTCTGGAAACACCATATATTTT,CASSLGQISGNTIYF,-,-,TRBJ1-3,TRBV18
TGTGCCAGCAGTTTAGGGTGGATGGAACTGTTTTTT,CASSLGWMELFF,-,-,TRBJ1-4,TRBV12-3/TRBV12-4
TGTGCCAGTAGTCCGGGTAGTACAGATACGCAGTATTTT,CASSPGSTDTQYF,medium-sized,-,TRBJ2-3,TRBV19
TGTGCCAGCAGTGCGGACAGGGAGCCCAATCAGCCCCAGCATTTT,CASSADREPNQPQHF,-,TRBD1,TRBJ1-5,TRBV2
TGCGCCAGCAGCTTGTTTGGGGATCCGAGTAATTCACCCCTCCACTTT,CASSLFGDPSNSPLHF,-,-,TRBJ1-6,TRBV5-1
TGTGCCAGCAGCGTAGGACCGAGGCCGGGACAGGGACATGAAAAACTGTTTTTT,CASSVGPRPGQGHEKLFF,-,TRBD1,TRBJ1-4,TRBV9
TGTGCCAGCACCGTTCGTGGCAGCGCCAATCAGCCCCAGCATTTT,CASTVRGSANQPQHF,-,-,TRBJ1-5,TRBV12-1
TGCGCCAGCAGCCATCCCGCCCGAGGGGGGAAGAACACCGGGGAGCTGTTTTTT,CASSHPARGGKNTGELFF,once,-,TRBJ2-2,TRBV4-1
TGCGCCAGCAGCCAAGAGGGGATTCTACGTGAGCAGTTCTTC,CASSQEGILREQFF,-,-,TRBJ2-1,TRBV4-3
TGTGCCAGCAGTTTCACCGGGGAGCTGTTTTTT,CASSFTGELFF,few,-,TRBJ2-2,TRBV12-3/TRBV12-4
TGTGCCAGCTCACCACCCCCCGGACAGGCCGAAAGCTCCTATAATTCACCCCTCCACTTT,CASSPPPGQAESSYNSPLHF,-,TRBD1,TRBJ1-6,TRBV18
TGTGCCATCAGTGAGTCTTGGGGGCCTGAAGCTTTCTTT,CAISESWGPEAFF,-,-,TRBJ1-1,TRBV10-3
TGTGCCACATCCGGAAGCGGGGGGGCCCCCAATGAGCAGTTCTTC,CATSGSGGAPNEQFF,-,TRBD2,TRBJ2-1,TRBV24-1
TGTGCCAGCAGTGCGGAGGAGGGGAGCTATGGCTACACCTTC,CASSAEEGSYGYTF,-,-,TRBJ1-2,TRBV6-4
TGTGCCAGCAGCTCCGGGACAGGGGATCGAGGCTATGGCTACACCTTC,CASSSGTGDRGYGYTF,-,TRBD1,TRBJ1-2,TRBV13
TGCGCCAGCAGCCCGAGTTGGAGGGAGAGCTACAATGAGCAGTTCTTC,CASSPSWRESYNEQFF,-,-,TRBJ2-1,TRBV4-3
TGTGCCAGCAGCTTACGGCTAGCGCAATCCGGGGAGCTGTTTTTT,CASSLRLAQSGELFF,-,-,TRBJ2-2,TRBV13
TGTGCCAGCAGCTTGGATCGACGACCTGGCTACACCTTC,CASSLDRRPGYTF,-,-,TRBJ1-2,TRBV5-8
TGTGCCAGCAGGCAACAGGTAAACCAGCCCCAGCATTTT,CASRQQVNQPQHF,-,-,TRBJ1-5,TRBV2
TGTGCCAGCAGCACCCCAGAAGCCCAGTACTTC,CASSTPEAQYF,-,-,TRBJ2-5,TRBV7-8
TGCGCCAGCAGCTTGGATCTGACAGATACGCAGTATTTT,CASSLDLTDTQYF,-,-,TRBJ2-3,TRBV5-1
TGTGCCAGCAGCCGCAGTCTTAACTATGGCTACACCTTC,CASSRSLNYGYTF,-,-,TRBJ1-2,TRBV14
TGCGCCAGCAGCTTCAACCGGGACAGGGGCGCCCATAACTATGGCTACACCTTC,CASSFNRDRGAHNYGYTF,-,TRBD1,TRBJ1-2,TRBV5-1
TGCGCCAGCAGCCTACAGGGGCACACAGATACGCAGTATTTT,CASSLQGHTDTQYF,-,TRBD1,TRBJ2-3,TRBV5-1
TGCAGTGCTGCCAGTAATGAAAAACTGTTTTTT,CSAASNEKLFF,-,-,TRBJ1-4,TRBV20-1
TGTGCCAGCAGCCCCGCAGGAAAACTGTTTTTT,CASSPAGKLFF,-,-,TRBJ1-4,TRBV12-3/TRBV12-4
TGCGCCAGCAGCTCGTCCGGGACTAGCGGTCGTGAGCAGTTCTTC,CASSSSGTSGREQFF,-,TRBD2,TRBJ2-1,TRBV5-1
TGTGCCAGCAGCCAACTCGACAGGCCATTCTATGGCTACACCTTC,CASSQLDRPFYGYTF,-,-,TRBJ1-2,TRBV14
TGTGCCAGCTCGGGGGCAGGGGGCACTGAAGCTTTCTTT,CASSGAGGTEAFF,-,TRBD1,TRBJ1-1,TRBV18
TGTGCCAGCAGCCCCCAGGGGGATACGCAGTATTTT,CASSPQGDTQYF,-,-,TRBJ2-3,TRBV12-3/TRBV12-4
TGTGCCAGCACGGGGCTAGCAGTGGCCGGGGAGCTGTTTTTT,CASTGLAVAGELFF,-,-,TRBJ2-2,TRBV3-1/TRBV3-2